The TCR beta chain under discussion was sequenced for a study of T-cell memory formation after mild COVID-19. TCRdb passed the 5' RACE reads through MiXCR, listing each CDR3 protein once. There are some 290,000 distinct CDR3 sequences in the sample; around 15% occur only once, and around 23% lies in the top ten. V gave up 2 bases and J gave up 0 bases; unmatched junction bases: 8. CDR3 length: 18 amino acids. CDR1 SGHTA and CDR2 FQGNSA come from the germline V gene. This sequence joins TRBV7-2 and TRBJ2-7, with TRBD2 matching 12 bases. The sequence derives from a young man who had mild COVID-19 (a few samples of this study predate the infection). Cell type and time point are not known. The material sequenced was PBMCs or a T cell subset sorted from them (not recorded which). The DNA for the CDR3 is TGTGCCAGCAGCTTATCACCTAGCGGGGGGGGTTACTCCTACGAGCAGTACTTC. Translated, it gives CASSLSPSGGGYSYEQYF.